This section outlines one T cell receptor beta chain sequence together with its context. V lost 0 bases to trimming and J lost 7 bases, with 13 bases between them. Germline CDR1 DFQATT, CDR2 SNEGSKA (reference sequence). The CDR3 runs to 13 residues. Using its own MiXCR run on the RACE reads, TCRdb lists one record per CDR3 protein. The data contain a few hundred thousand distinct CDR3 sequences, around 6% of them singletons. The record originates from a study of human T cells and chemical hapten exposure. Study-level background: Patients, mostly women, had alopecia areata, alopecia totalis or alopecia universalis.

Documented time point: patch test 2, 6 weeks after DPC sensitization. Treatment reported: therapeutic diphenylcyclopropenone sensitization with weekly scalp DPC. Alopecia patients between 18 and 70 years old and suitable for DPC were used as donors. This sequence originates from a woman aged 18-30 years with alopecia areata. Some clones in this sample may be carry-over from other donors' samples. This rearrangement joins TRBV20-1 to TRBJ2-7, with unresolved D. This specimen consisted of whole blood, obtained in connection with sensitization to the hapten diphenylcyclopropenone (DPC). CDR3: CSARDGRAPEQYF. The CDR3 DNA follows: TGCAGTGCTAGAGATGGACGTGCCCCGGAGCAGTACTTC.